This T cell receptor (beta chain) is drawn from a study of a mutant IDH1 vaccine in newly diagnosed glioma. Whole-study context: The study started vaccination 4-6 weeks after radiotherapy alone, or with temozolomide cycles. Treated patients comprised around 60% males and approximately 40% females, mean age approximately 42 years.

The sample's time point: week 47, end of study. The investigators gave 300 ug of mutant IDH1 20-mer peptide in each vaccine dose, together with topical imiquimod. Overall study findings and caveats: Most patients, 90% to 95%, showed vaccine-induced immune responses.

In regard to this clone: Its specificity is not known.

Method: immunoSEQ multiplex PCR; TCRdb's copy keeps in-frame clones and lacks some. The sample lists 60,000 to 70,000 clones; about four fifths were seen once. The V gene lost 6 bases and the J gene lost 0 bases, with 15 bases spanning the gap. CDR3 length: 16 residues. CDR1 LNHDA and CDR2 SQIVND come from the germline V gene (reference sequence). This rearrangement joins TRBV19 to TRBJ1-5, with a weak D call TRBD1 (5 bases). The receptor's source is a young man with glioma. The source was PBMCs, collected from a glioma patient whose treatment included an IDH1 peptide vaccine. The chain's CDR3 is CASSGGVLDSNQPQHF. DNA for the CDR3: TGTGCCAGTAGCGGAGGGGTACTTGATAGCAATCAGCCCCAGCATTTT.